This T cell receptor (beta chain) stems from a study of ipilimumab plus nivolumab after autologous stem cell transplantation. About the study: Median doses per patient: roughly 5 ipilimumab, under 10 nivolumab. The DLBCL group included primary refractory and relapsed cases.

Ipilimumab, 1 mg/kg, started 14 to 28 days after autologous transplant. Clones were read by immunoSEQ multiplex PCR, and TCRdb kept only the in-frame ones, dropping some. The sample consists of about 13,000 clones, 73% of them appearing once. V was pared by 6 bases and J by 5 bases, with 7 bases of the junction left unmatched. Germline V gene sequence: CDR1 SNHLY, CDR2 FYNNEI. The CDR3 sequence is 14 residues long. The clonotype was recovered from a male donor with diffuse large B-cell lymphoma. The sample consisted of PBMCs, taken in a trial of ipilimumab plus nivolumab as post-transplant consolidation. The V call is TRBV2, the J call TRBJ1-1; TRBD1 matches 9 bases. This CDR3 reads CASRKGQGRTEAFF. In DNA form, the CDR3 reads TGTGCCAGCAGAAAGGGACAGGGTAGGACTGAAGCTTTCTTT.